The 16 T cell receptor beta chains presented below share a single source sample, sequenced in a study of molecular identifiers for immune sequencing clone quantification. TCRdb independently ran MiXCR on the PCR reads; one entry per CDR3 protein. The repertoire holds some 320,000 distinct CDR3 sequences, with over 20% as singletons. The sample was naive CD8+ T cells from blood, with Jurkat cell RNA spiked in. Subset indicated: FACS-sorted CD8+CD4-CCR7+CD45RA+ naive T cells. The receptors here all came from a human donor in good health. Some libraries in this study had Jurkat cell RNA spiked in.

As regards this clonotype: This may come from a read error, since a much larger clone is one base off. V is TRBV6-5 and J is TRBJ1-1, with D possibly being TRBD1 (6 bases). Germline V lookup: CDR1 MNHEY, CDR2 SVGAGI. The CDR3 has 13 residues. Here the CDR3 DNA reads TGTGTCAGCAGTTACCTAAGGGGGACTGAAGCTTTCTTT. This codes for CVSSYLRGTEAFF.

This clonotype appeared many times. The V gene is TRBV5-1, the J gene TRBJ2-7; 7 bases agree with TRBD1. Germline CDR1 SGHRS, CDR2 YFSETQ. The CDR3 length is 16 residues. V shed 0 bases and J 2 bases; nucleotides not matched to a gene: 8. CDR3 region: CASSLGARTGTYEQYF. CDR3 nucleotide sequence: TGCGCCAGCAGCTTGGGGGCCCGGACAGGAACCTACGAGCAGTACTTC.

CDR3 coding DNA: TGTGCCAGCAGCTCCTACTATTCAGACAGGGGGCTTGAAGTAGATACGCAGTATTTT. Its translation is CASSSYYSDRGLEVDTQYF. J is TRBJ2-3 and V is TRBV7-9; 10 bases are shared with TRBD1. CDR3 length: 19 amino acids. CDR1 is SEHNR and CDR2 is FQNEAQ in the germline V gene (reference sequence). V lost 4 bases, J lost 5 bases, and 18 bases stayed unmatched.

This clonotype is a singleton in its sample. A read error may be the cause here, since a much bigger clone is one base away. The V call is TRBV28, the J call TRBJ2-3; TRBD2 aligns across 13 bases. V was clipped by 4 bases and J by 4 bases; unmatched bases: 8. The germline CDR1 and CDR2 sequences are MDHEN and SYDVKM. The CDR3 is made up of 17 amino acids. CDR3 sequence reads: CASSSLGLAGPSDTQYF. CDR3 nucleotide sequence: TGTGCCAGCAGTTCGTTGGGACTAGCGGGGCCCTCAGATACGCAGTATTTT. Filled out from reference TRBV28 and TRBJ2-3, the complete variable domain reads DVKVTQSSRYLVKRTGEKVFLECVQDMDHENMFWYRQDPGLGLRLIYFSYDVKMKEKGDIPEGYSVSREKKERFSLILESASTNQTSMYLCASSSLGLAGPSDTQYFGPGTRLTVL.

About this clonotype itself: It may be a read error: a sequence one base away is much more abundant. This chain joins TRBV5-4 and TRBJ2-7, with a weak D call TRBD1 (6 bases). CDR1 and CDR2 (germline): SGHNT, YYREEE (reference sequence). The length of the CDR3 is 16 residues. This CDR3 is CGSSLTGPVSSYEQYF. The CDR3 DNA reads TGTGGCAGCAGCTTGACAGGCCCAGTGAGCTCCTACGAGCAGTACTTC.

This clonotype was counted only a few times. The V and J genes are TRBV11-3 and TRBJ2-7; D possibly corresponds to TRBD2 (6 bases). V dropped 5 bases and J dropped 2 bases, with 10 bases sitting between them. CDR3 length: 13 amino acids. The germline gives CDR1 SGHNT, CDR2 YENEEA. CDR3 in amino acids: CASSRGSTYEQYF. CDR3 in DNA: TGTGCCAGCAGCCGGGGGTCGACCTACGAGCAGTACTTC.

As concerns this clonotype: Given a much more abundant clone one base away, this may be a read error. The chain couples TRBV7-8 to TRBJ2-3; D is unclear. V was pared by 1 base and J by 5 bases, with 13 bases between. CDR1 is SGHVS and CDR2 is FQNEAQ in the germline V gene. The CDR3 runs 15 residues. CDR3 amino acids: CASSLGLSLRDTQYF. The DNA for the CDR3 is TGTGCCAGCAGCTTAGGCCTGAGTCTTAGAGATACGCAGTATTTT.

J is TRBJ2-3 and V is TRBV30, with 8 bases that match TRBD2. CDR3 size: 16 residues. J lost 3 bases, V lost 1 base, and 9 bases had no gene match. Germline V gene sequence: CDR1 GTSNPN, CDR2 SVGIG (reference sequence). The CDR3 reads CAWSGGLAGETDTQYF. The CDR3 DNA is TGTGCCTGGAGTGGGGGCCTAGCGGGTGAGACAGATACGCAGTATTTT.

This clonotype occurred many times. The chain joins TRBV5-1 to TRBJ2-5; 9 positions match TRBD2. Trimming removed 2 bases from V and 3 bases from J; junction bases left unmatched: 2. The CDR3 runs to 14 residues. CDR1 and CDR2 (germline): SGHRS, YFSETQ. The CDR3 DNA reads as TGCGCCAGCAGCTTCTCTAGCGGGGAAGAGACCCAGTACTTC. It translates to CASSFSSGEETQYF.

The chain combines TRBV6-5 with TRBJ2-2; 10 bases agree with TRBD2. CDR1 and CDR2 (germline): MNHEY, SVGAGI. Losses at the gene ends were 7 bases for V and 7 bases for J; bases not matched to a gene: 12. The CDR3 is 16 amino acids. In DNA form, the CDR3 reads TGTGCCAGCAAGTACGAGCGGGAGGGCCTTTTCGGGGAGCTGTTTTTT. It specifies CASKYEREGLFGELFF.

This clonotype was detected ten times or more. CDR3 sequence reads: CASSSLGLARYTDTQYF. DNA of the CDR3: TGTGCCAGCAGTTCATTAGGACTAGCGCGATACACAGATACGCAGTATTTT. V gene TRBV27 combines with J gene TRBJ2-3, with TRBD2 matching over 9 bases. The CDR3 has 17 amino acids. In germline, CDR1 is MNHEY, CDR2 SMNVEV (reference sequence). V was clipped by 4 bases and J by 2 bases; unmatched bases: 10.

The chain recombines TRBV19 with TRBJ1-5; D not certain. CDR1 is LNHDA and CDR2 is SQIVND in the germline V gene (reference sequence). The CDR3 sequence is 13 residues long. Trimming took 5 bases from V and 7 from J, leaving 12 bases between them. CDR3 region: CASSVTGIQPQHF. Here the CDR3 DNA reads TGTGCCAGTAGTGTCACGGGGATCCAGCCCCAGCATTTT.

Turning to this clonotype: One base away lies a much larger clone, so this may be a sequencing read error. This chain joins TRBV7-9 and TRBJ2-5; perhaps TRBD2 as D (6 bases). CDR1 and CDR2 from the germline V gene are SEHNR and FQNEAQ (reference sequence). This CDR3 has 13 amino acids. The CDR3 region has the DNA TGTGCCAGCATACCGGGACTGGAAGAGACCCGGTACTTC. Its translation is CASIPGLEETRYF.

This clonotype was seen ten or more times. The chain is built from TRBV2 and TRBJ2-7; 8 positions agree with TRBD2. Trimming removed 2 bases from V and 0 bases from J; junction bases left unmatched: 3. CDR1 and CDR2 (germline): SNHLY, FYNNEI. The CDR3 runs to 15 residues. The CDR3 nucleotides read TGTGCCAGCAGTGAAATAGCGGGAACCTCCTACGAGCAGTACTTC. It codes for CASSEIAGTSYEQYF.

This clonotype was observed many times. This rearrangement joins TRBV7-6 to TRBJ2-7; 11 bases are shared with TRBD1. V lost 1 base and J lost 2; bases outside the gene matches: 4. The CDR3 sequence is 16 residues long. Germline values: CDR1 SGHVS, CDR2 FNYEAQ. The CDR3 nucleotides are TGTGCCAGCAGCTTAGAGACGGGACAGGGGGCCTACGAGCAGTACTTC. It codes for CASSLETGQGAYEQYF.

This clonotype was detected only a few times. The chain combines TRBV4-1 with TRBJ1-5; D may be TRBD1 (5 bases). The CDR3 runs to 16 residues. The V end lost 4 bases, the J end lost 2 bases, and 15 bases lay between the germline ends. Germline V lookup: CDR1 MGHRA, CDR2 YSYEKL. CDR3 loop: CASSPERGPGNQPQHF. The CDR3 DNA sequence: TGCGCCAGCAGCCCCGAAAGGGGTCCCGGCAATCAGCCCCAGCATTTT.